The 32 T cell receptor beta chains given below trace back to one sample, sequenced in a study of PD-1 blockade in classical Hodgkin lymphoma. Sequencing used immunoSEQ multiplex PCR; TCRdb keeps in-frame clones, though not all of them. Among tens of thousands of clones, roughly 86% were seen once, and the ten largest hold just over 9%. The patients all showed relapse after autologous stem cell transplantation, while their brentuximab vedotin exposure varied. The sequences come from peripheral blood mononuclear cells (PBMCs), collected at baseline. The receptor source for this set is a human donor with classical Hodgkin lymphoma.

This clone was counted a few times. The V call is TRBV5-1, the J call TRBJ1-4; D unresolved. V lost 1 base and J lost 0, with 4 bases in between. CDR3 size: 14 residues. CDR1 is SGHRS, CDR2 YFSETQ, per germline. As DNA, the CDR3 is TGCGCCAGCAGCTTGCGGGCAACTAATGAAAAACTGTTTTTT. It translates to CASSLRATNEKLFF.

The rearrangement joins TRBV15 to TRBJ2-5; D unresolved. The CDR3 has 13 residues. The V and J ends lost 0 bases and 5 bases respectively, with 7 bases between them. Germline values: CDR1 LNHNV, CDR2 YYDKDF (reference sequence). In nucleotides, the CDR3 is TGTGCCACCAGCAGAGACCCGTCCGAGACCCAGTACTTC. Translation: CATSRDPSETQYF.

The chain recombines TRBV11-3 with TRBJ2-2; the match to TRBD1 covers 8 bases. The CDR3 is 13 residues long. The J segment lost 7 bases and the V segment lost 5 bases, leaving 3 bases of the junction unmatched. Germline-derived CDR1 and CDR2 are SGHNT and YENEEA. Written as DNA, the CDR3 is TGTGCCAGCAGCCCAGGGGGCTTCGGGGAGCTGTTTTTT. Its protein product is CASSPGGFGELFF.

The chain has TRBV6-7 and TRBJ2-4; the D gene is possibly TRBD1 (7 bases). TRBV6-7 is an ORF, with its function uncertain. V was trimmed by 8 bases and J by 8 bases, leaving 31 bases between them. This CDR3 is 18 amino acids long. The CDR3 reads CASPRWRDSTPRADIQYF. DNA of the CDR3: TGTGCCAGCCCTAGGTGGAGGGACAGCACCCCCCGGGCGGACATTCAGTACTTC.

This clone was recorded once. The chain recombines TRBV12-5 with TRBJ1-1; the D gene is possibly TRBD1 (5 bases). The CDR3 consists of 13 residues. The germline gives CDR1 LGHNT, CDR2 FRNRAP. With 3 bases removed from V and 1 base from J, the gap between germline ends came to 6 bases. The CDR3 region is CASGFGGNTEAFF. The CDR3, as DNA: TGTGCTAGTGGTTTTGGGGGGAACACTGAAGCTTTCTTT.

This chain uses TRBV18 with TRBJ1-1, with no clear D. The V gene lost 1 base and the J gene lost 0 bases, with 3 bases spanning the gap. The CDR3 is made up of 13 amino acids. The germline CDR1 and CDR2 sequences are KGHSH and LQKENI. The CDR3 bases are TGTGCCAGCTCACCACAGGTGAACACTGAAGCTTTCTTT. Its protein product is CASSPQVNTEAFF. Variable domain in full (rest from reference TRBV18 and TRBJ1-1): NAGVMQNPRHLVRRRGQEARLRCSPMKGHSHVYWYRQLPEEGLKFMVYLQKENIIDESGMPKERFSAEFPKEGPSILRIQQVVRGDSAAYFCASSPQVNTEAFFGQGTRLTVV.

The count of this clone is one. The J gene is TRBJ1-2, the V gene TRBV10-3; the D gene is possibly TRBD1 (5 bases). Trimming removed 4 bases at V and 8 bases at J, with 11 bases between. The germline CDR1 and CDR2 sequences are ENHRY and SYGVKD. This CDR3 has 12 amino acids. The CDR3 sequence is CAISAKGDGYTF. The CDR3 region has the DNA TGTGCCATCAGTGCCAAAGGGGACGGCTACACCTTC.

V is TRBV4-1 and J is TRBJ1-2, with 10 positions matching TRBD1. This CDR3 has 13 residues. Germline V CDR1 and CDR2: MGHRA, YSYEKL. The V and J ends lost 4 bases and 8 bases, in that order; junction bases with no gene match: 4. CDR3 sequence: CASSPRDRGGYTF. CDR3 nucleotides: TGCGCCAGCAGCCCCCGGGACAGGGGCGGCTACACCTTC.

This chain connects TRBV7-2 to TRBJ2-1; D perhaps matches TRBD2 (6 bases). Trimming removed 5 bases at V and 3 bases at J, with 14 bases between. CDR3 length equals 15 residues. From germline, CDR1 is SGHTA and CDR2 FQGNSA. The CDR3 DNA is TGTGCCAGCAGCCCGCGGGGCCCGCACTACAATGAGCAGTTCTTC. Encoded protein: CASSPRGPHYNEQFF.

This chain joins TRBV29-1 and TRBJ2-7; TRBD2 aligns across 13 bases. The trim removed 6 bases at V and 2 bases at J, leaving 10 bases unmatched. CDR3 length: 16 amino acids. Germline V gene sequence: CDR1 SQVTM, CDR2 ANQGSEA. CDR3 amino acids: CSVVTAGTSGTYEQYF. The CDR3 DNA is TGCAGCGTCGTAACGGCCGGGACTAGCGGGACCTACGAGCAGTACTTC.

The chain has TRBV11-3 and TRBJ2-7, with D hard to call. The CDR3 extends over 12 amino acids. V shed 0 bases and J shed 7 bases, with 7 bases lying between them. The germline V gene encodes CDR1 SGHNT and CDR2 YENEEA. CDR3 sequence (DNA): TGTGCCAGCAGCTTAGATAGTGGGGAGCAGTACTTC. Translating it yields CASSLDSGEQYF.

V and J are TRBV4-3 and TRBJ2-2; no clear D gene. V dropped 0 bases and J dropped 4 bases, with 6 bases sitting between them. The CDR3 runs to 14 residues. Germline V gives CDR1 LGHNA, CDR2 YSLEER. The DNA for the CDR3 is TGCGCCAGCAGCCAAGAGGCTACCACCGGGGAGCTGTTTTTT. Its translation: CASSQEATTGELFF.

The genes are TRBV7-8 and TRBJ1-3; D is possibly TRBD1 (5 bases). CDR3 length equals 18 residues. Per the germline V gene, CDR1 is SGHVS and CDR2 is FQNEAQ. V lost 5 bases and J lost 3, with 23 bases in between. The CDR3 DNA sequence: TGTGCCAGCAGCCCGATGGGCGGGGGACCAGGAGGTGGAAACACCATATATTTT. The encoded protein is CASSPMGGGPGGGNTIYF.

CDR3 sequence: CASSRQGGETQYF. CDR3 coding DNA: TGTGCCAGCTCCCGACAGGGGGGGGAGACCCAGTACTTC. The chain links TRBV9 to TRBJ2-5, with 9 positions matching TRBD1. The length of the CDR3 is 13 residues. With V trimmed by 7 bases and J by 5 bases, 6 bases remained unmatched. Germline CDR1 reads SGDLS; CDR2 reads YYNGEE.

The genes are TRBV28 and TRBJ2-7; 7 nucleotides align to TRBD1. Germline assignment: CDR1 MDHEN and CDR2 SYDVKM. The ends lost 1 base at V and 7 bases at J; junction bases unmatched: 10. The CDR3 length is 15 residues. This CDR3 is CASSLFFSATGEQYF. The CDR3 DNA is TGTGCCAGCAGTTTATTCTTCTCGGCGACAGGGGAGCAGTACTTC.

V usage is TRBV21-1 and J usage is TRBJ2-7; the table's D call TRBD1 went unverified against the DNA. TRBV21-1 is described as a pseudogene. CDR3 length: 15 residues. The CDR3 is CASSKGRDSTYEQYF. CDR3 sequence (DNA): TGTGCCAGCAGCAAAGGGAGGGACAGCACTTACGAGCAGTACTTC.

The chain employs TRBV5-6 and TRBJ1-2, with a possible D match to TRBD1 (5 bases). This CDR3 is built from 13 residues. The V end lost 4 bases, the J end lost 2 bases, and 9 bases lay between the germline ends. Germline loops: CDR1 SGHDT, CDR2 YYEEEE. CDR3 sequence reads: CASSGAQNYGYTF. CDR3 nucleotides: TGTGCCAGCAGCGGGGCGCAGAACTATGGCTACACCTTC.

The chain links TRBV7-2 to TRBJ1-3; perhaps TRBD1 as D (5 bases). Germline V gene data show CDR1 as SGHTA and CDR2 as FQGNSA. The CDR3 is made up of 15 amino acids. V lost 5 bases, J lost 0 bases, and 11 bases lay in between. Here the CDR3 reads CASSQQASSGNTIYF. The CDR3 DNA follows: TGTGCCAGCAGCCAACAGGCCAGCTCTGGAAACACCATATATTTT.

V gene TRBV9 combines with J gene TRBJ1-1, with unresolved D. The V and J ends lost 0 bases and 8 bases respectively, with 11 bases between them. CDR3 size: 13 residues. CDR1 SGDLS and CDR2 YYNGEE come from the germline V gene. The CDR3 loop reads CASSVEGRSEAFF. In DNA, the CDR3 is TGTGCCAGCAGCGTAGAAGGAAGGTCGGAAGCTTTCTTT.

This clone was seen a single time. CDR3 residues: CASSLARGTGGDYNEQFF. Written as DNA, the CDR3 is TGTGCCAGCAGCTTAGCGAGGGGGACGGGAGGGGACTACAATGAGCAGTTCTTC. The chain links TRBV7-9 to TRBJ2-1; 8 bases map to TRBD2. Looked up from germline, CDR1 is SEHNR and CDR2 is FQNEAQ (reference sequence). The trim removed 0 bases at V and 3 bases at J, leaving 10 bases unmatched. This CDR3 has 18 amino acids.

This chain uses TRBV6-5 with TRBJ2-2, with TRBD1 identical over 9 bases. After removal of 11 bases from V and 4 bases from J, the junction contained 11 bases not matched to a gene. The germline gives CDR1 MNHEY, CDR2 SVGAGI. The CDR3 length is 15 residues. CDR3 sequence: CAVRPGTGLTGELFF. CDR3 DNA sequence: TGTGCCGTCCGTCCCGGGACAGGGCTCACCGGGGAGCTGTTTTTT.

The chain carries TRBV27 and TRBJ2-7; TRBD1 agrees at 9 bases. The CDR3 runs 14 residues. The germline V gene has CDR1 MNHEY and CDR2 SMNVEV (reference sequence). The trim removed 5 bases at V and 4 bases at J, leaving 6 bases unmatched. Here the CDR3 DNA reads TGTGCCAGCAGTGGACAACAGGGGGCTTACGAGCAGTACTTC. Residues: CASSGQQGAYEQYF.

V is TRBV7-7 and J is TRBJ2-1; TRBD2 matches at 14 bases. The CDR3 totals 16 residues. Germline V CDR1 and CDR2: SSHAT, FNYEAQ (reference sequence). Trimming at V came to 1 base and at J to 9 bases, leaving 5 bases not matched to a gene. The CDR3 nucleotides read TGTGCCAGCAGCTTAGGACTAGCGGGAGGGGGCGGTGAGCAGTTCTTC. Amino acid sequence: CASSLGLAGGGGEQFF. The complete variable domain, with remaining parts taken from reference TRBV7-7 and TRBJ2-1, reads GAGVSQSPRYKVTKRGQDVTLRCDPISSHATLYWYQQALGQGPEFLTYFNYEAQPDKSGLPSDRFSAERPEGSISTLTIQRTEQRDSAMYRCASSLGLAGGGGEQFFGPGTRLTVL.

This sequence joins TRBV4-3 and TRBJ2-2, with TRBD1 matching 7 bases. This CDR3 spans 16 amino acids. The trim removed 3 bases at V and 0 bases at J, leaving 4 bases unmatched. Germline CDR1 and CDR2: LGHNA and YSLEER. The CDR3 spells CASSQSTGANTGELFF. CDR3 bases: TGCGCCAGCAGCCAGTCAACAGGGGCGAACACCGGGGAGCTGTTTTTT.

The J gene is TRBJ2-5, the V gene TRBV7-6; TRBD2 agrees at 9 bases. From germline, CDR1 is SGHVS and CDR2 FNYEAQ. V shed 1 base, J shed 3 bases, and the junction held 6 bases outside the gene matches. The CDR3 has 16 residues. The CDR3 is CASSLELAGREETQYF. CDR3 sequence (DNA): TGTGCCAGCAGCTTAGAACTAGCGGGCCGAGAAGAGACCCAGTACTTC.

This CDR3 is CASSTRGEAGELFF. CDR3 bases: TGTGCCAGTAGTACCCGAGGGGAAGCTGGGGAGCTGTTTTTT. V is TRBV19 and J is TRBJ2-2; D may match TRBD1 or TRBD2 (5 bases each). The CDR3 runs to 14 residues. Germline V gene data show CDR1 as LNHDA and CDR2 as SQIVND (reference sequence). V was shortened by 4 bases and J by 8 bases, with 14 bases between the two germline ends.

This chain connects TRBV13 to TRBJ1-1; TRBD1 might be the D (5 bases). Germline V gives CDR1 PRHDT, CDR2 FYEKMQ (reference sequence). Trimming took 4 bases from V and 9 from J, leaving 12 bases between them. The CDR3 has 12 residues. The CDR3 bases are TGTGCCAGCAGCTCAGCCGGGGCCCAAGCTTTCTTT. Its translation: CASSSAGAQAFF.

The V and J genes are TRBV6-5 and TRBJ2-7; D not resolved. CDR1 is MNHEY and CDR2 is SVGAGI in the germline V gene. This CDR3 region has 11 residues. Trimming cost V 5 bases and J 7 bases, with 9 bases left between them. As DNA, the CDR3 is TGTGCCAGCAGTCCACTTAAAGAGCAGTACTTC. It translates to CASSPLKEQYF.

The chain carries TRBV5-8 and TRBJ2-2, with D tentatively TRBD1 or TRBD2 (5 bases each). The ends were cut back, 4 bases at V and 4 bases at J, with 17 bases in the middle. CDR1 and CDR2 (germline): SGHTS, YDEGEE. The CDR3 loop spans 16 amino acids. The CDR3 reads CASSPQRWGITGELFF. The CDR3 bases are TGTGCCAGCAGCCCCCAAAGGTGGGGGATCACCGGGGAGCTGTTTTTT.

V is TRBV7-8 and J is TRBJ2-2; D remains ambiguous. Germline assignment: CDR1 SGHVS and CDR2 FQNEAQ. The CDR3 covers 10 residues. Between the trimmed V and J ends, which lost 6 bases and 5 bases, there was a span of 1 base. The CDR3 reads CASRTGELFF. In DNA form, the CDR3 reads TGTGCCAGCAGGACCGGGGAGCTGTTTTTT.

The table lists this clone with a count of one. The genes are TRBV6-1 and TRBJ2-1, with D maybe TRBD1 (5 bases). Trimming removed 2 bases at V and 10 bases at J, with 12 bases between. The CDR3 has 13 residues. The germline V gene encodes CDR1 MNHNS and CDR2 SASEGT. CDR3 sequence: CASSELGAWEQFF. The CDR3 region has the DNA TGTGCCAGCAGTGAACTAGGGGCTTGGGAGCAGTTCTTC.

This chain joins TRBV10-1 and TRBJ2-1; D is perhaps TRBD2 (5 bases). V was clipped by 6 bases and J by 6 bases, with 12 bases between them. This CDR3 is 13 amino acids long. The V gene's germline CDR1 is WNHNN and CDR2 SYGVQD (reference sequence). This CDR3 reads CASSRTGSNEQFF. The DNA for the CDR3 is TGCGCCAGCAGCCGGACGGGGTCCAATGAGCAGTTCTTC.